Following are 10 T cell receptor beta chains from one sample sequenced in a study of blood T cell repertoires in COVID-19. Assay: immunoSEQ multiplex PCR; the TCRdb copy retains only in-frame clones and omits some. The sample has more than 250,000 clones, more than 75% seen once. The sample taken for sequencing was peripheral blood. These receptors all come from a middle-aged man with active or convalescent COVID-19.

This clone was picked up one time. The chain links TRBV14 to TRBJ1-4; D not certain. V was clipped by 4 bases and J by 7 bases, with 10 bases between them. Per germline, CDR1 SGHDN and CDR2 FVKESK. The CDR3 extends over 13 amino acids. The CDR3: CASSRGPTEKLFF. In DNA, the CDR3 is TGTGCCAGCAGCCGCGGGCCCACTGAAAAACTGTTTTTT. Variable domain in full (rest from reference TRBV14 and TRBJ1-4): EAGVTQFPSHSVIEKGQTVTLRCDPISGHDNLYWYRRVMGKEIKFLLHFVKESKQDESGMPNNRFLAERTGGTYSTLKVQPAELEDSGVYFCASSRGPTEKLFFGSGTQLSVL.

The chain links TRBV28 to TRBJ1-3, with a tentative D call TRBD1 (6 bases). V was cut by 3 bases and J by 0 bases, with 9 bases left in between. The CDR3 covers 15 residues. CDR1 MDHEN and CDR2 SYDVKM come from the germline V gene. In nucleotides, the CDR3 is TGTGCCAGCAGTTTGGGGGCATACTCTGGAAACACCATATATTTT. Amino acid sequence: CASSLGAYSGNTIYF.

On this clone: This CDR3 is also generated by other DNA sequences in the sample. The J gene is TRBJ2-3, the V gene TRBV9, with a weak D call TRBD2 (5 bases). V was cut by 2 bases and J by 2 bases, with 6 bases left in between. CDR1 is SGDLS and CDR2 is YYNGEE in the germline V gene. The length of the CDR3 is 13 residues. The CDR3 here is CASSVGDTDTQYF. The CDR3 DNA follows: TGTGCCAGCAGCGTGGGAGACACAGATACGCAGTATTTT.

The rearrangement joins TRBV3-1 (or the pseudogene TRBV3-2) to TRBJ2-5; no clear D. Trimming removed 4 bases at V and 0 bases at J, with 6 bases between. This CDR3 comprises 13 residues. CDR1 is LGHDT, CDR2 YNNKEL, per germline (reference sequence). CDR3 sequence reads: CASSPHNQETQYF. CDR3 DNA sequence: TGTGCCAGCAGCCCACATAACCAAGAGACCCAGTACTTC.

The chain recombines TRBV27 with TRBJ2-7, with TRBD1 matching 8 bases. CDR1 is MNHEY and CDR2 is SMNVEV in the germline V gene (reference sequence). The CDR3 runs to 18 residues. V gave up 1 base and J gave up 2 bases; unmatched junction bases: 13. In DNA form, the CDR3 reads TGTGCCAGCAGTTTATTCCCTCAACTCGGGACAGGAGCCTACGAGCAGTACTTC. Its protein is CASSLFPQLGTGAYEQYF.

The rearrangement uses TRBV3-1 (or the pseudogene TRBV3-2) and TRBJ2-3; 7 positions match TRBD2. This CDR3 comprises 15 residues. Germline CDR1 reads LGHDT; CDR2 reads YNNKEL (reference sequence). Unmatched junction bases numbered 6, after V lost 4 bases and J lost 2 bases. CDR3 bases: TGTGCCAGCAGCCCAAGCGGGGATTTCACAGATACGCAGTATTTT. Amino acids: CASSPSGDFTDTQYF.

V and J are TRBV2 and TRBJ2-1, with 7 positions matching TRBD2. Trimming took 7 bases from V and 5 from J; bases not matched to a gene: 2. The CDR3 totals 12 residues. Germline loops: CDR1 SNHLY, CDR2 FYNNEI. The CDR3 sequence: CASKGLNNEQFF. The CDR3 DNA sequence: TGTGCCAGCAAGGGACTAAACAATGAGCAGTTCTTC.

V is TRBV11-3 and J is TRBJ2-1; 8 nucleotides line up with TRBD2. CDR1 and CDR2 from the germline V gene are SGHNT and YENEEA. V lost 1 base, J lost 5 bases, and 7 bases stayed unmatched. This CDR3 is built from 16 residues. The CDR3 protein is CASSLGSRGDNNEQFF. The CDR3 coding sequence is TGTGCCAGCAGCTTAGGTTCGCGGGGGGATAACAATGAGCAGTTCTTC.

The chain couples TRBV9 to TRBJ2-5, with TRBD2 matching 8 bases. V dropped 4 bases and J dropped 1; count of bases not matched to a gene: 6. The germline V gene has CDR1 SGDLS and CDR2 YYNGEE. This CDR3 has 15 amino acids. This chain's CDR3 is CASSLSGGSQETQYF. The CDR3 DNA reads TGTGCCAGCAGCTTAAGCGGGGGATCCCAAGAGACCCAGTACTTC.

The rearrangement uses TRBV5-1 and TRBJ1-3, with D unresolved. The CDR3 runs 13 residues. The germline gives CDR1 SGHRS, CDR2 YFSETQ. Between the trimmed V and J ends, which lost 7 bases and 3 bases, there was a span of 11 bases. CDR3 bases: TGCGCCAGCGCTAGTGGAGGTGGAAACACCATATATTTT. Translating it yields CASASGGGNTIYF.